What follows describes a single T cell receptor (beta chain). Antigen: not known. Method: immunoSEQ multiplex PCR; TCRdb's copy keeps in-frame clones and lacks some. The sample carries fewer than 80,000 clones, approximately 94% recorded once. These data are taken from a study of T cell clonotyping in hematopoietic cell transplantation. V shed 7 bases and J 2 bases; nucleotides not matched to a gene: 11. Germline V gives CDR1 LNHNV, CDR2 YYDKDF (reference sequence). CDR3 length equals 16 residues. Study results and caveats: Broader posttransplant TCR repertoire diversity was predicted by graft donor and pretransplant recipient Inverse Simpson Index values. Recipient TCR diversity dropped after transplant; expanded clonotypes rose from day 30 to 180. CD4 and CD8 repertoire contributions could not be separated without sorting.

The chain is built from TRBV15 and TRBJ2-7, with 10 bases aligning to TRBD1. The sequence came from a man aged 50 to 59 in good health. Some clones in this sample may be carry-over from other donors' samples. The sample taken for sequencing was peripheral blood mononuclear cells. CDR3 nucleotides: TGTGCCACCACGGACAGGGGGTCCCGCATTACCTACGAGCAGTACTTC. This translates into CATTDRGSRITYEQYF.